This TCR beta chain was profiled in a study of T cell responses to AZD1222 COVID-19 vaccine. Study context: Second-dose schedules of about 4 or about 12 weeks were combined. Study-level findings and limits: Every sample of the repertoires postdated the peak T cell response.

The CDR3 is 13 amino acids. From germline, CDR1 is LNHDA and CDR2 SQIVND (reference sequence). The trim removed 5 bases at V and 7 bases at J, leaving 7 bases unmatched. TCRdb's table, derived via immunoSEQ multiplex PCR, lists solely in-frame clones and lacks some. Among roughly 100,000 clones listed, around 90% were seen once. To note about this clone: Its matching antigen is unknown.

This chain uses TRBV19 with TRBJ1-2, with 7 bases lining up with TRBD1. Sequencing was performed on peripheral blood, taken on day 0 of AZD1222 vaccination. The clonotype was recovered from an adult in good health. The CDR3 spells CASSFDRVSGYTF. As DNA, the CDR3 is TGTGCCAGTAGTTTCGACAGGGTGAGTGGCTACACCTTC.